The 13 T cell receptor beta chains presented below share a single source sample, sequenced in a study of blood T cell repertoires in COVID-19. TCRdb keeps only in-frame clones here, not all; method: immunoSEQ multiplex PCR. The sample records fewer than 250,000 clones, 70% to 85% being singletons. The material sequenced was PBMCs or T cells enriched from blood (not recorded which). Every receptor here comes from a man aged 55 to 69 who had recovered from COVID-19.

This clone occurred once. CDR3 sequence: CASSWARGRTDTQYF. In nucleotides, the CDR3 is TGTGCCAGCAGTTGGGCGCGGGGGCGCACAGATACGCAGTATTTT. J is TRBJ2-3 and V is TRBV27; maybe TRBD2 (7 bases). The CDR3 runs 15 residues. Germline V lookup: CDR1 MNHEY, CDR2 SMNVEV (reference sequence). Trimming removed 4 bases from V and 1 base from J, with 12 bases in between.

The rearrangement uses TRBV7-9 and TRBJ2-1; D is possibly TRBD2 (7 bases). The CDR3 has 16 residues. The germline V and J ends were trimmed by 2 bases and 3 bases, with 14 bases remaining between them. Per the germline V gene, CDR1 is SEHNR and CDR2 is FQNEAQ (reference sequence). The CDR3: CASSLSLGGLYNEQFF. The CDR3 DNA is TGTGCCAGCAGCTTAAGTTTGGGGGGGCTCTACAATGAGCAGTTCTTC.

V usage is TRBV4-1 and J usage is TRBJ2-1; TRBD2 matches 7 bases. Losses at the gene ends were 0 bases for V and 1 base for J; bases not matched to a gene: 0. Per germline, CDR1 MGHRA and CDR2 YSYEKL. CDR3 size: 15 residues. This CDR3 is CASSQEGGSYNEQFF. The DNA of the CDR3 is TGCGCCAGCAGCCAAGAGGGAGGGTCCTACAATGAGCAGTTCTTC.

V usage is TRBV2 and J usage is TRBJ1-5; D possibly corresponds to TRBD1 (6 bases). Trimming took 4 bases from V and 7 from J, leaving 14 bases between them. Per germline, CDR1 SNHLY and CDR2 FYNNEI. This CDR3 has 14 amino acids. This chain's CDR3 is CASSAQGKEQPQHF. CDR3 nucleotide sequence: TGTGCCAGCAGTGCACAGGGAAAAGAACAGCCCCAGCATTTT.

The J gene is TRBJ2-3, the V gene TRBV5-4; 7 bases fit TRBD1. Germline V gives CDR1 SGHNT, CDR2 YYREEE (reference sequence). V lost 0 bases to trimming and J lost 3 bases; unmatched junction nucleotides: 7. The CDR3 extends over 16 amino acids. The CDR3 region has the DNA TGTGCCAGCAGCTTGGACTGGGACAGTAAGACAGATACGCAGTATTTT. This sequence encodes CASSLDWDSKTDTQYF.

The gene calls are TRBV18 and TRBJ2-2; 8 nucleotides agree with TRBD1. The CDR3 is 16 amino acids. CDR1 KGHSH and CDR2 LQKENI come from the germline V gene. J gave up 0 bases and V 3 bases, and 3 bases lay outside the gene matches. The chain's CDR3 is CASSPLGQANTGELFF. DNA for the CDR3: TGTGCCAGCTCACCCTTGGGACAGGCGAACACCGGGGAGCTGTTTTTT.

The J gene is TRBJ2-5, the V gene TRBV7-2; 8 bases are a match to TRBD2. Trimming took 0 bases from V and 7 from J; bases not matched to a gene: 10. CDR3 size: 16 residues. Germline loops: CDR1 SGHTA, CDR2 FQGNSA. This chain's CDR3 is CASSLATGGVIVTQYF. CDR3 DNA sequence: TGTGCCAGCAGCTTAGCAACCGGGGGGGTTATAGTGACCCAGTACTTC.

The V gene is TRBV27, the J gene TRBJ2-2, with 12 bases lining up with TRBD2. The germline gives CDR1 MNHEY, CDR2 SMNVEV (reference sequence). The CDR3 loop spans 16 amino acids. The ends lost 4 bases at V and 4 bases at J; junction bases unmatched: 4. The CDR3 is CASSSSGGAFTGELFF. CDR3 DNA: TGTGCCAGCAGTTCTAGCGGGGGGGCTTTCACCGGGGAGCTGTTTTTT.

V and J are TRBV10-3 and TRBJ2-5; TRBD1 matches at 10 bases. Germline V gene sequence: CDR1 ENHRY, CDR2 SYGVKD. Germline trimming cut 8 bases from V and 0 bases from J; bases unmatched to any gene: 6. The length of the CDR3 is 15 residues. The CDR3 protein is CAIRAGQGYQETQYF. The CDR3, as DNA: TGTGCCATCCGAGCGGGACAGGGGTACCAAGAGACCCAGTACTTC.

This chain uses TRBV6-6 with TRBJ2-7; TRBD1 agrees at 8 bases. CDR3 length equals 15 residues. Germline CDR1 is MNHNY and CDR2 is SVGAGI (reference sequence). V dropped 6 bases and J dropped 0; count of bases not matched to a gene: 7. CDR3: CASRGTGPSSYEQYF. The CDR3 DNA is TGTGCCAGCAGGGGGACAGGCCCGAGCTCCTACGAGCAGTACTTC.

CDR3 residues: CASALWRGNTEAFF. The CDR3 DNA reads TGTGCCAGCGCGTTATGGAGGGGGAACACTGAAGCTTTCTTT. The gene calls are TRBV5-5 and TRBJ1-1, with a tentative D call TRBD1 (5 bases). V gave up 7 bases and J gave up 1 base, with 14 bases separating them. This CDR3 spans 14 amino acids. Germline CDR1 SGHKS, CDR2 YYEKEE (reference sequence).

The J gene is TRBJ2-1, the V gene TRBV6-2 or TRBV6-3, with no clear D. This CDR3 has 13 amino acids. Germline V gene sequence: CDR1 MNHEY, CDR2 SVGEGT. With 6 bases removed from V and 0 bases from J, the gap between germline ends came to 6 bases. The CDR3 nucleotides are TGTGCCAGCAGCGAGAGCTCCTACAATGAGCAGTTCTTC. It encodes CASSESSYNEQFF.

The CDR3 sequence: CASSRDRGTEQYF. DNA for the CDR3: TGTGCCAGCAGCCGGGACAGGGGTACGGAGCAGTACTTC. The chain joins TRBV14 to TRBJ2-7; the match to TRBD1 covers 10 bases. The CDR3 is made up of 13 amino acids. The J segment lost 7 bases and the V segment lost 4 bases, leaving 4 bases of the junction unmatched. Germline lookup yields CDR1 SGHDN and CDR2 FVKESK. The entire variable domain, with the rest obtained from reference TRBV14 and TRBJ2-7, is as follows: EAGVTQFPSHSVIEKGQTVTLRCDPISGHDNLYWYRRVMGKEIKFLLHFVKESKQDESGMPNNRFLAERTGGTYSTLKVQPAELEDSGVYFCASSRDRGTEQYFGPGTRLTVT.